The rows below give T cell receptor beta chains drawn from one sample of a study of T cell responses to AZD1222 COVID-19 vaccine. The protocol was immunoSEQ multiplex PCR, while the TCRdb copy is restricted to in-frame clones and leaves out a portion. The sample yields under 200,000 clones, roughly 94% seen once. Sequencing was performed on peripheral blood, taken on day 0 of AZD1222 vaccination. These receptors all come from an adult in good health. Both conserved end residues are part of each CDR3. A D gene is named only where the DNA matches it firmly. Clone size is shown for a subset of rows, as once, few, many or a class of expanded clone.

>TRBD2|TRBV5-4|-|TRBJ2-1
CASSLTSGRSEQFF
TGTGCCAGCAGCCTCACTAGCGGGAGAAGTGAGCAGTTCTTC
>-|TRBV4-1|once|TRBJ2-7
CASSQALYYYEQYF
TGCGCCAGCAGCCAAGCGTTATATTACTACGAGCAGTACTTC
>-|TRBV5-4|-|TRBJ1-1
CASSLVGGWSTEAFF
TGTGCCAGCAGCTTGGTGGGGGGCTGGAGTACTGAAGCTTTCTTT
>-|TRBV19|-|TRBJ1-3
CASTDRLQGFSGNTIYF
TGTGCCAGTACTGACAGGCTTCAAGGGTTCTCTGGAAACACCATATATTTT
>-|TRBV6-6|-|TRBJ1-1
CASSRKISQVFGTEAFF
TGTGCCAGCAGTCGCAAGATTTCACAGGTTTTCGGCACTGAAGCTTTCTTT
>-|TRBV12-1|once|TRBJ1-1
CASSGLKGVEAFF
TGTGCCAGCAGCGGTCTTAAAGGGGTGGAAGCTTTCTTT
>TRBD1|TRBV19|-|TRBJ1-1
CAVVSRGYAEAFF
TGTGCCGTAGTATCCAGGGGGTACGCTGAAGCTTTCTTT
>-|TRBV30|-|TRBJ1-5
CAWSEGSGQPQHF
TGTGCCTGGAGCGAGGGGTCTGGTCAGCCCCAGCATTTT
>TRBD2|TRBV19|-|TRBJ2-1
CASSSGTSGVNEQFF
TGTGCCAGTAGTTCCGGGACTAGCGGAGTCAATGAGCAGTTCTTC
>TRBD2|TRBV12-3/TRBV12-4|-|TRBJ2-7
CASTPSGAYEQYF
TGTGCCAGCACCCCTAGCGGGGCCTACGAGCAGTACTTC
>TRBD2|TRBV3-1/TRBV3-2|-|TRBJ2-2
CASSRTSGDPTGELFF
TGTGCCAGCTCCCGAACTAGCGGGGACCCTACCGGGGAGCTGTTTTTT
>-|TRBV5-1|-|TRBJ2-2
CASGLAPPNTGELFF
TGCGCCAGCGGCCTAGCACCACCCAACACCGGGGAGCTGTTTTTT
>TRBD2|TRBV13|-|TRBJ2-1
CASSSGGEHRQFF
TGTGCCAGCAGCTCGGGGGGGGAGCACAGGCAGTTCTTC
>-|TRBV15|-|TRBJ1-5
CATSRVIGNQPQHF
TGTGCCACCAGCAGGGTCATCGGCAATCAGCCCCAGCATTTT
>-|TRBV30|few|TRBJ2-2
CAFRTAVTGELFF
TGTGCCTTCCGGACAGCCGTCACCGGGGAGCTGTTTTTT
>-|TRBV19|-|TRBJ1-2
CASSGRGPYGYTF
TGTGCCAGTAGTGGTCGGGGGCCCTATGGCTACACCTTC
>-|TRBV27|-|TRBJ1-1
CASSFGQGLMRTEAFF
TGTGCCAGCAGTTTTGGTCAGGGGCTTATGAGGACTGAAGCTTTCTTT
>TRBD2|TRBV28|-|TRBJ2-7
CASENPGLAGGRDDEQYF
TGTGCCAGTGAAAACCCGGGACTAGCGGGAGGGAGGGACGACGAGCAGTACTTC
>TRBD1|TRBV7-9|-|TRBJ2-1
CASSTLGTGSYNEQFF
TGTGCCAGCAGCACCCTTGGGACAGGCTCCTACAATGAGCAGTTCTTC
>TRBD2|TRBV10-1|-|TRBJ2-1
CASSDTGTSGRNEQFF
TGCGCCAGCAGTGATACAGGGACTAGCGGGAGAAATGAGCAGTTCTTC
>-|TRBV14|-|TRBJ2-7
CASSQGVGDSYEQYF
TGTGCCAGCAGCCAAGGGGTCGGGGACTCCTACGAGCAGTACTTC
>-|TRBV5-1|-|TRBJ2-5
CASSFSVRDQETQYF
TGCGCCAGCAGCTTTTCCGTGAGGGACCAAGAGACCCAGTACTTC
>TRBD1|TRBV5-5|-|TRBJ2-7
CASDPQGASYEQYF
TGTGCCAGCGACCCCCAGGGGGCTAGCTACGAGCAGTACTTC
>-|TRBV19|-|TRBJ2-7
CASSQALVSHEQYF
TGTGCCAGTAGTCAAGCACTAGTGTCCCACGAGCAGTACTTC
>-|TRBV5-1|-|TRBJ2-7
CASSLAGSAVSYEQYF
TGCGCCAGCAGCTTGGCAGGGTCAGCGGTCTCCTACGAGCAGTACTTC
>-|TRBV5-1|once|TRBJ1-1
CASREGGLNTEAFF
TGCGCCAGCAGGGAGGGAGGTTTGAACACTGAAGCTTTCTTT
>-|TRBV6-5|-|TRBJ1-1
CASPTGGTEAFF
TGTGCCAGCCCAACCGGGGGGACTGAAGCTTTCTTT
>TRBD2|TRBV7-2|-|TRBJ2-1
CASSSSGGLYNEQFF
TGTGCCAGCAGCTCTAGCGGGGGACTGTACAATGAGCAGTTCTTC
>-|TRBV14|-|TRBJ2-2
CASSQTTGGELFF
TGTGCCAGCAGCCAGACGACAGGAGGGGAGCTGTTTTTT
>-|TRBV5-1|once|TRBJ1-5
CASSFEGVQPQHF
TGCGCCAGCAGCTTTGAGGGGGTCCAGCCCCAGCATTTT
>TRBD2|TRBV5-1|-|TRBJ2-1
CASSFGLAGFYNEQFF
TGCGCCAGCAGCTTTGGGCTAGCGGGATTCTACAATGAGCAGTTCTTC
>-|TRBV20-1|-|TRBJ1-4
CSASPTGEFNEKLFF
TGCAGTGCTAGTCCCACGGGGGAATTTAATGAAAAACTGTTTTTT
>TRBD1|TRBV5-1|-|TRBJ1-2
CASRDREITGYTF
TGCGCCAGCAGGGACAGGGAGATTACGGGCTACACCTTC
>-|TRBV6-1|-|TRBJ2-2
CASSEARGPRPRGELFF
TGTGCCAGCAGTGAAGCGCGCGGTCCCAGGCCCCGTGGGGAGCTGTTTTTT
>-|TRBV6-1|-|TRBJ2-5
CASSDPRLQTKRLDF
TGTGCCAGCAGTGACCCCCGACTACAAACAAAGAGACTGGACTTC
>-|TRBV2|-|TRBJ1-1
CANRGRETSSTEAFF
TGTGCTAATCGGGGCCGAGAGACATCGAGCACTGAAGCTTTCTTT
>-|TRBV12-3/TRBV12-4|-|TRBJ1-1
CASSFIRNTEAFF
TGTGCCAGCAGTTTCATCCGAAACACTGAAGCTTTCTTT
>TRBD1|TRBV28|once|TRBJ1-3
CASNVPGQGGNTIYF
TGTGCCAGTAATGTTCCGGGACAGGGAGGGAACACCATATATTTT
>-|TRBV19|once|TRBJ1-6
CASNGGSSYNSPLHF
TGTGCCAGTAATGGCGGGAGCTCCTATAATTCACCCCTCCACTTT
>-|TRBV10-3|-|TRBJ1-2
CAIKREEGYTF
TGTGCCATCAAGAGGGAGGAGGGCTACACCTTC
>-|TRBV12-3/TRBV12-4|-|TRBJ2-2
CASSFLLPGELFF
TGTGCCAGCAGTTTCTTACTACCCGGGGAGCTGTTTTTT
>-|TRBV25-1|-|TRBJ1-2
CASSEVAGRGYTF
TGTGCCAGCAGTGAAGTTGCAGGGCGAGGCTACACCTTC
>-|TRBV15|-|TRBJ1-5
CATSRDLNPQNQPQHF
TGTGCCACCAGCAGAGATCTTAATCCACAGAATCAGCCCCAGCATTTT
>-|TRBV6-5|-|TRBJ1-1
CASGDFEAFF
TGTGCCAGCGGAGATTTTGAAGCTTTCTTT
>TRBD2|TRBV11-2|-|TRBJ2-2
CASSPRLAGTYANTGELFF
TGTGCCAGCAGCCCTAGACTAGCGGGGACGTACGCGAACACCGGGGAGCTGTTTTTT
>-|TRBV5-5|-|TRBJ2-7
CASSLFGVRSEQYF
TGTGCCAGCAGCTTGTTTGGGGTACGGAGCGAGCAGTACTTC
>TRBD2|TRBV5-1|-|TRBJ2-1
CASSLEAGVHNEQFF
TGCGCCAGCAGCTTGGAAGCGGGAGTTCACAATGAGCAGTTCTTC
>-|TRBV11-3|-|TRBJ2-2
CASSTRDGTNTGELFF
TGTGCCAGCAGCACCCGGGACGGGACGAACACCGGGGAGCTGTTTTTT
>TRBD1|TRBV27|-|TRBJ2-7
CASSYRGTGAYEQYF
TGTGCCAGCAGTTACCGCGGGACAGGGGCCTACGAGCAGTACTTC
>-|TRBV5-5|-|TRBJ1-3
CASSLYRVLSGNTIYF
TGTGCCAGCAGCTTGTACAGGGTCCTATCTGGAAACACCATATATTTT
>-|TRBV6-5|-|TRBJ1-1
CASAMGLNTEAFF
TGTGCCAGTGCCATGGGTTTGAACACTGAAGCTTTCTTT
>TRBD2|TRBV14|-|TRBJ2-3
CASSPGLAGADTQYF
TGTGCCAGCAGCCCAGGACTAGCGGGGGCGGATACGCAGTATTTT
>TRBD2|TRBV11-3|-|TRBJ2-1
CASSPRLGGYPNEQFF
TGTGCCAGCAGCCCTCGGCTGGGAGGGTATCCCAATGAGCAGTTCTTC
>TRBD2|TRBV10-1|once|TRBJ2-3
CASSPGLAGSDTQYF
TGCGCCAGCAGTCCGGGACTAGCGGGTTCAGATACGCAGTATTTT
>-|TRBV28|-|TRBJ2-1
CASTPGAVGGNEQFF
TGTGCCAGCACCCCTGGGGCCGTTGGGGGCAATGAGCAGTTCTTC